This T cell receptor beta chain emerged from a study of blood T cell repertoires in COVID-19. The authors' processing: Amplification with reference gene primers provided the estimates of nucleated cell counts. Sequenced by immunoSEQ multiplex PCR; TCRdb stores in-frame clones only, minus some. The DNA gave D and trimming, while V, J and clone size come from that table. The sample contains 150,000 to 200,000 clones, more than 75% of which appear only once. What was sequenced was peripheral blood. This receptor was taken from a human donor in a cohort sampled during active COVID-19.

CDR3 bases: TGTGCCAGTAGTATAGTACGCAGGGAGGGGAGCACCGGGGAGCTGTTTTTT. Its protein is CASSIVRREGSTGELFF. The chain combines TRBV19 with TRBJ2-2; 7 nucleotides align to TRBD2. V trimming: 1 base; J trimming: 4 bases; junction bases outside the gene matches: 9. The V gene's germline CDR1 is LNHDA and CDR2 SQIVND (reference sequence). The CDR3 spans 17 residues.